These T cell receptor beta chains were read from a single sample in a study of early T cells in non-severe SARS-CoV-2 infection. MiXCR, run by TCRdb on the 5' RACE reads, gives a single entry per CDR3 protein. The repertoire holds 50,000 to 60,000 distinct CDR3 sequences, with approximately 6.3% as singletons. This specimen was whole blood, taken at baseline. Receptor source: an adult who was a healthcare worker with PCR-confirmed SARS-CoV-2 infection or an uninfected control (not recorded which). Each CDR3 is given with its conserved first and last residue. A D gene is named only where the DNA matches it firmly. Rows may omit the clone size; those that give it use once, few, many or a size class.

v_call	clone_size	d_call	j_call	cdr3_aa	cdr3_nt
TRBV29-1	many	TRBD1	TRBJ2-7	CSVADRAAYEQYF	TGCAGCGTCGCCGACAGGGCCGCCTACGAGCAGTACTTC
TRBV29-1	few	-	TRBJ1-5	CSVDRDNSNQPQHF	TGCAGCGTTGACCGGGACAATAGCAATCAGCCCCAGCATTTT
TRBV11-2	few	-	TRBJ2-7	CASSLNRESEQYF	TGTGCCAGCAGCTTAAACAGGGAGAGCGAGCAGTACTTC
TRBV4-3	many	-	TRBJ2-5	CASSQEVWDETQYF	TGCGCCAGCAGCCAAGAGGTGTGGGATGAGACCCAGTACTTC
TRBV28	many	-	TRBJ1-2	CASSGLQGRPHYGYTF	TGTGCCAGCAGCGGACTTCAAGGACGCCCCCACTATGGCTACACCTTC
TRBV5-6	many	TRBD1	TRBJ1-5	CASSSDRGQPQHF	TGTGCCAGCAGCTCCGACAGGGGACAGCCCCAGCATTTT
TRBV11-2	few	TRBD1	TRBJ2-1	CASSGFRDRDYEQFF	TGTGCCAGCAGCGGATTCCGGGACAGGGATTATGAGCAGTTCTTC
TRBV4-3	few	-	TRBJ2-7	CASSQGRTTYEQYF	TGCGCCAGCAGCCAGGGACGGACTACCTACGAGCAGTACTTC
TRBV10-3	many	TRBD2	TRBJ2-7	CATSQTGGSYEQYF	TGTGCCACCAGTCAGACGGGGGGCTCCTACGAGCAGTACTTC
TRBV9	many	-	TRBJ1-1	CASSVEANTEAFF	TGTGCCAGCAGCGTAGAGGCGAACACTGAAGCTTTCTTT
TRBV7-9	-	TRBD2	TRBJ2-3	CASSRAGGTDTQYF	TGTGCCAGCAGCCGAGCGGGGGGCACAGATACGCAGTATTTT
TRBV7-2	-	-	TRBJ1-2	CASSQRQAFGGYTF	TGCGCCAGCAGCCAGAGACAGGCCTTTGGGGGCTACACCTTC
TRBV7-3	many	-	TRBJ1-4	CASAPRRGEKLFF	TGTGCCAGCGCCCCTAGGAGGGGTGAAAAACTGTTTTTT
TRBV7-2	many	-	TRBJ2-2	CASSEKGIGTGELFF	TGTGCCAGCAGCGAGAAGGGGATCGGCACCGGGGAGCTGTTTTTT
TRBV5-1	many	-	TRBJ2-4	CASSLEVDKNIQYF	TGCGCCAGCAGCTTAGAGGTCGACAAAAACATTCAGTACTTC
TRBV4-1	few	-	TRBJ1-2	CASRRERVNYGYTF	TGCGCCAGCAGGCGAGAAAGGGTTAACTATGGCTACACCTTC
TRBV4-2	-	TRBD2	TRBJ2-3	CASSLSSGGADTQYF	TGTGCCAGCAGCCTCTCTAGCGGGGGGGCAGATACGCAGTATTTT
TRBV28	many	TRBD2	TRBJ2-3	CASSFLAGAATDTQYF	TGTGCCAGCAGTTTTTTAGCGGGGGCCGCGACAGATACGCAGTATTTT
TRBV7-2	few	TRBD1	TRBJ2-1	CASSLSLGGQGTNEQFF	TGTGCCAGCAGCTTATCCCTGGGTGGACAGGGGACCAATGAGCAGTTCTTC
TRBV5-1	few	-	TRBJ1-2	CASSLAGNGYTF	TGCGCCAGCAGCTTGGCCGGAAATGGCTACACCTTC
TRBV4-1	few	-	TRBJ2-4	CASSPDSGPAKNIQYF	TGCGCCAGCAGCCCTGATTCGGGACCGGCCAAAAACATTCAGTACTTC
TRBV4-1	-	-	TRBJ1-1	CASSQDSHRGNTEAFF	TGCGCCAGCAGCCAGGACAGTCATCGGGGGAACACTGAAGCTTTCTTT
TRBV6-5	few	-	TRBJ1-2	CASSFGQGSNYGYTF	TGTGCCAGCAGTTTTGGCCAGGGATCTAACTATGGCTACACCTTC
TRBV27	-	TRBD1	TRBJ1-2	CASSFADRATSGYTF	TGTGCCAGCAGTTTCGCAGACAGGGCGACTTCGGGCTACACCTTC
TRBV5-6	few	-	TRBJ1-2	CASSSTYYGYTF	TGTGCCAGCAGCTCCACCTACTATGGCTACACCTTC
TRBV29-1	many	-	TRBJ1-1	CSVVTDIQYTEAFF	TGCAGCGTTGTGACTGACATTCAGTACACTGAAGCTTTCTTT